The sequence of this T cell receptor beta chain was determined in a study of blood T cells in healthy people across ages. With a J-beta primer mix and a sample-barcoded 5' primer, a second PCR ran about 6 to 11 cycles. Using its own MiXCR run on the 5' RACE reads, TCRdb lists one record per CDR3 protein. The sample records about a million distinct CDR3 sequences, 51% being singletons. General observations from the study: The fall in TCR beta diversity per million T cells was roughly linear with age. TCR beta diversity correlated strongly with naive T cell percentage.

Concerning this clonotype: Its target is not known.

The length of the CDR3 is 13 residues. The ends were cut back, 4 bases at V and 6 bases at J, with 10 bases in the middle. CDR1 is LGHDT, CDR2 YNNKEL, per germline (reference sequence). Each sample used at least 6 million PBMCs. This sequence joins TRBV3-1 and TRBJ2-1; D uncertain. The receptor's source is a woman aged 55-69 years in good health. Material: blood. The CDR3 region is CASSLASINEQFF. CDR3 coding DNA: TGTGCCAGCAGCCTTGCTAGTATCAATGAGCAGTTCTTC.